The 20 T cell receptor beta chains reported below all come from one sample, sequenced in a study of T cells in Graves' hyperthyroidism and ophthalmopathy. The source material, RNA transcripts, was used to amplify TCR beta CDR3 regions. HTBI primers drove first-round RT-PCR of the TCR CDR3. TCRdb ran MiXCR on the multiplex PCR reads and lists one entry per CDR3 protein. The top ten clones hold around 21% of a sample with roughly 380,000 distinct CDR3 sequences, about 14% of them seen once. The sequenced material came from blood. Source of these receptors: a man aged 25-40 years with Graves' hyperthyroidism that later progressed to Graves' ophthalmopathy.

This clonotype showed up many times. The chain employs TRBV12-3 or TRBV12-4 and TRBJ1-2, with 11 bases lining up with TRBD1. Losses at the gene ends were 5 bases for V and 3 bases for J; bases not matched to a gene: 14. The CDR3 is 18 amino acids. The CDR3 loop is CASSTPGGQGAIYYGYTF. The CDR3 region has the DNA TGTGCCAGCAGTACCCCCGGAGGACAGGGGGCAATTTACTATGGCTACACCTTC.

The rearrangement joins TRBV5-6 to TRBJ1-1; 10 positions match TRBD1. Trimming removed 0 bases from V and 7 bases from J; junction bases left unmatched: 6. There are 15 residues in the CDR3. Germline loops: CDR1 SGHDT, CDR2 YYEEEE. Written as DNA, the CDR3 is TGTGCCAGCAGCTTGGCCGGGACAGGGGTCGGTGAAGCTTTCTTT. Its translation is CASSLAGTGVGEAFF.

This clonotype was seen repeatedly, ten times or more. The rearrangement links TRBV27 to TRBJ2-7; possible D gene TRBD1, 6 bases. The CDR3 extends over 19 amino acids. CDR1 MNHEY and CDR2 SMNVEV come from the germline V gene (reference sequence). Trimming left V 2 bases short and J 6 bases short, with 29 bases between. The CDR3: CASSLAPQIWGRGSGEQYF. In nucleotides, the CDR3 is TGTGCCAGCAGTTTAGCCCCCCAAATTTGGGGCAGGGGCTCGGGCGAGCAGTACTTC.

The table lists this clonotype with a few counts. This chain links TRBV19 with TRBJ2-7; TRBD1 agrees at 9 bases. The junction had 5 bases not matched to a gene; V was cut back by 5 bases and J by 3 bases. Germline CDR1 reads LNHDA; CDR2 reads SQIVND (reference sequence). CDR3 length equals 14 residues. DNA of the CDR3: TGTGCCAGTAGTGATCGGACAGGGGACTACGAGCAGTACTTC. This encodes CASSDRTGDYEQYF.

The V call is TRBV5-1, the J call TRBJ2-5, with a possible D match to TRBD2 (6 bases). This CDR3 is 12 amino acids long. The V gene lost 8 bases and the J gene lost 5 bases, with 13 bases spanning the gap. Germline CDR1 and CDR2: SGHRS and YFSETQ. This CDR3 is CASMEGQETQYF. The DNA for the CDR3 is TGCGCCAGTATGGAGGGGCAGGAGACCCAGTACTTC.

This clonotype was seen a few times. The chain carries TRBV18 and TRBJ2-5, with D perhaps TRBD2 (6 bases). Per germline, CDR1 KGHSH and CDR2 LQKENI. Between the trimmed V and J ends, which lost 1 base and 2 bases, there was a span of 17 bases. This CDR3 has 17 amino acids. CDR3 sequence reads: CASSPLITRGNQETQYF. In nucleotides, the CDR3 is TGTGCCAGCTCACCACTTATCACGCGGGGAAATCAAGAGACCCAGTACTTC.

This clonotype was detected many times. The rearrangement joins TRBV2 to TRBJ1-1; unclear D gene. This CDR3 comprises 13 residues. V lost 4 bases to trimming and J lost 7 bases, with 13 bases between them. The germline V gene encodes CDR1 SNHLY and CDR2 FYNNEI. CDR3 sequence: CASSVGRKIEAFF. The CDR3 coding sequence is TGTGCCAGCAGTGTCGGCAGGAAGATTGAAGCTTTCTTT.

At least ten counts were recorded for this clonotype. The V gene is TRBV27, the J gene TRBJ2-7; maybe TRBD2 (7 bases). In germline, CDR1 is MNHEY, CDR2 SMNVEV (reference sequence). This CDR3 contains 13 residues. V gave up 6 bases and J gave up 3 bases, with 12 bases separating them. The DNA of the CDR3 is TGTGCCAGCAGCCCGAGGGGGGGCTACGAGCAGTACTTC. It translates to CASSPRGGYEQYF.

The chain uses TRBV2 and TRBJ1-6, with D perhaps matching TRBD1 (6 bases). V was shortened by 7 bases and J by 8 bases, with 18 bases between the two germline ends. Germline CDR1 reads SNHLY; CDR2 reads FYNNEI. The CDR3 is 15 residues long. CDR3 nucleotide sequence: TGTGCCAGCACCCAGTTGGGGGGGCGGGATTCACCCCTCCACTTT. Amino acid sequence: CASTQLGGRDSPLHF. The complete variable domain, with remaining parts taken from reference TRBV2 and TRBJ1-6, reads EPEVTQTPSHQVTQMGQEVILRCVPISNHLYFYWYRQILGQKVEFLVSFYNNEISEKSEIFDDQFSVERPDGSNFTLKIRSTKLEDSAMYFCASTQLGGRDSPLHFGNGTRLTVT.

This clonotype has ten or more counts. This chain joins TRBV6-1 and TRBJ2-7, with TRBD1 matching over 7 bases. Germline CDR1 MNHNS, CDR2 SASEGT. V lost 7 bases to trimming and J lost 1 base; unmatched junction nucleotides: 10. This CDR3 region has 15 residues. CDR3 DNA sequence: TGTGCCAGCAAGGTAGCTAAGGACAGGTCCTACGAGCAGTACTTC. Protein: CASKVAKDRSYEQYF.

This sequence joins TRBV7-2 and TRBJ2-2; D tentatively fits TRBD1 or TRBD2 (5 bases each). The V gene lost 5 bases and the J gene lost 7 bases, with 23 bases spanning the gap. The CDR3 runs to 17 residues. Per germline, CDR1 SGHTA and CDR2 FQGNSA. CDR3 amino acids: CASSALPGPFLGGELFF. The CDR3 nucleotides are TGTGCCAGCAGCGCGTTACCGGGACCATTTTTGGGCGGGGAGCTGTTTTTT. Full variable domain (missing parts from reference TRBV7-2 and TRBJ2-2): GAGVSQSPSNKVTEKGKDVELRCDPISGHTALYWYRQSLGQGLEFLIYFQGNSAPDKSGLPSDRFSAERTGGSVSTLTIQRTQQEDSAVYLCASSALPGPFLGGELFFGEGSRLTVL.

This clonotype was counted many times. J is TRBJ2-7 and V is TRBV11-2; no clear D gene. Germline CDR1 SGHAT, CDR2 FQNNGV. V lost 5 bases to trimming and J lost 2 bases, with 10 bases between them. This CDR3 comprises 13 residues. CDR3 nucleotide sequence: TGTGCCAGCAGCCCAGATGGGCCCTACGAGCAGTACTTC. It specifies CASSPDGPYEQYF.

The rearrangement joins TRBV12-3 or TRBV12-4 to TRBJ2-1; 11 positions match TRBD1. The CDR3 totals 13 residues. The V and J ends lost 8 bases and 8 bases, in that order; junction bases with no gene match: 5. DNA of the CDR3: TGTGCCAGCTCAGGACAGGGGGCCCATGAGCAGTTCTTC. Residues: CASSGQGAHEQFF.

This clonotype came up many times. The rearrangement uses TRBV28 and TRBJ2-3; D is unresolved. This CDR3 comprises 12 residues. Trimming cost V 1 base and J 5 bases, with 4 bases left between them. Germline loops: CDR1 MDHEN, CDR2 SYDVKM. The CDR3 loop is CASSLLEDTQYF. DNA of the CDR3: TGTGCCAGCAGTTTATTGGAAGATACGCAGTATTTT. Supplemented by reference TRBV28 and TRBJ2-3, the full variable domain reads DVKVTQSSRYLVKRTGEKVFLECVQDMDHENMFWYRQDPGLGLRLIYFSYDVKMKEKGDIPEGYSVSREKKERFSLILESASTNQTSMYLCASSLLEDTQYFGPGTRLTVL.

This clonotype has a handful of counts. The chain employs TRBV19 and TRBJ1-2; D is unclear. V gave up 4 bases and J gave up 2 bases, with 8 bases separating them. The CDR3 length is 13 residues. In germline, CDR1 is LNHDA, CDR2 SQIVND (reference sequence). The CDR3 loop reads CASSTGWNYGYTF. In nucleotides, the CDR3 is TGTGCCAGTAGTACCGGTTGGAACTATGGCTACACCTTC.

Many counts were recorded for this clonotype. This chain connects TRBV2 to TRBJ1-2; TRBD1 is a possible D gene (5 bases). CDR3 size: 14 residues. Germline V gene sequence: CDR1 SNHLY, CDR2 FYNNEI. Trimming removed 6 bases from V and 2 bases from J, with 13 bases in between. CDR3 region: CASRTGGGNYGYTF. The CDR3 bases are TGTGCCAGCAGGACGGGGGGGGGAAACTATGGCTACACCTTC.

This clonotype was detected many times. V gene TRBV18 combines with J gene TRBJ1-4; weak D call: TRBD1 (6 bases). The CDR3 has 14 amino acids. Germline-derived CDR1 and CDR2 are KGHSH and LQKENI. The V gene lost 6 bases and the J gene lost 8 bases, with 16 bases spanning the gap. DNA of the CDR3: TGTGCCAGCTCCCCAGGGACACAAATCGAAAAACTGTTTTTT. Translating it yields CASSPGTQIEKLFF. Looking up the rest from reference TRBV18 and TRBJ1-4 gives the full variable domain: NAGVMQNPRHLVRRRGQEARLRCSPMKGHSHVYWYRQLPEEGLKFMVYLQKENIIDESGMPKERFSAEFPKEGPSILRIQQVVRGDSAAYFCASSPGTQIEKLFFGSGTQLSVL.

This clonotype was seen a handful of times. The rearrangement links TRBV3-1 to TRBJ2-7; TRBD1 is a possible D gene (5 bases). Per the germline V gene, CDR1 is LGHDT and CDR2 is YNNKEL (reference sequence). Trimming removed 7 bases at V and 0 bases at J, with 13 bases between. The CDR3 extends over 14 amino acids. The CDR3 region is CASTHRHRSYEQYF. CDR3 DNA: TGTGCCAGCACCCACAGGCACCGCTCCTACGAGCAGTACTTC.

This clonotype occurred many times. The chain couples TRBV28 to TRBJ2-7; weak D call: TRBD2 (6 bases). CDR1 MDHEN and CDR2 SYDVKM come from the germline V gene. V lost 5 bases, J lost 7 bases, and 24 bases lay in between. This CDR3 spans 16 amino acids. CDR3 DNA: TGTGCCAGCAGTCCCTCCTTGGGACGGGGGTTTCGTGAGCAGTACTTC. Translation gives CASSPSLGRGFREQYF.

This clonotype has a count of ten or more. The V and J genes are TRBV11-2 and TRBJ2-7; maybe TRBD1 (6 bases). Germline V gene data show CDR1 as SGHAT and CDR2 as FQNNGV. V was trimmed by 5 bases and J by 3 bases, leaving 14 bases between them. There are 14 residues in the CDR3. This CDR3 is CASSPTTGFYEQYF. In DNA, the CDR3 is TGTGCCAGCAGCCCGACGACAGGCTTCTACGAGCAGTACTTC. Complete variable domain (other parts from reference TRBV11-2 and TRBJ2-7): EAGVAQSPRYKIIEKRQSVAFWCNPISGHATLYWYQQILGQGPKLLIQFQNNGVVDDSQLPKDRFSAERLKGVDSTLKIQPAKLEDSAVYLCASSPTTGFYEQYFGPGTRLTVT.